This record concerns one T cell receptor beta chain sequence. Its antigen is unknown. The record originates from a study of cytomegalovirus exposure and HLA in healthy donors. At the level of the study: Later, an analysis reported that the approximately 120 validation repertoires had used the same platform as the approximately 600 first-cohort repertoires. Overall study findings and caveats: Three CMV-associated chains proved CMV antigen-specific in vitro. Cytomegalovirus-associated status was assigned to about 150 TCR beta chains.

The CDR3 is made up of 13 amino acids. Looked up from germline, CDR1 is MNHEY and CDR2 is SVGAGI. V was shortened by 5 bases and J by 8 bases, with 15 bases between the two germline ends. Here immunoSEQ multiplex PCR was the method, and the copy in TCRdb shows in-frame clones only, minus some. This sample has about 400,000 clones; 86% occur once, and the top ten carry 0.8% to 0.85%. The clonotype comes from a woman younger than 30 in good health and CMV-seronegative. The chain couples TRBV6-5 to TRBJ1-1; a possible D gene is TRBD1 (5 bases). The source material was PBMCs. The CDR3 loop reads CASSQPGSTEAFF. In DNA, the CDR3 is TGTGCCAGCAGTCAACCAGGGTCAACCGAAGCTTTCTTT.